What follows are 17 T cell receptor beta chains derived from one specimen sequenced in a study of blood T cell repertoires in COVID-19. Libraries were prepared by immunoSEQ multiplex PCR; TCRdb keeps only in-frame clonotypes and omits some of them. This table has fewer than 650,000 clones, roughly nine tenths appearing once. Sequencing input: peripheral blood. Source of these receptors: a woman between 45 and 60 years old with COVID-19, enrolled during active disease.

In DNA form, the CDR3 reads TGTGCCACCACCGAGGGACAGATAAATCAGCCCCAGCATTTT. Encoded protein: CATTEGQINQPQHF. The rearrangement uses TRBV15 and TRBJ1-5; 7 nucleotides align to TRBD1. The germline V gene encodes CDR1 LNHNV and CDR2 YYDKDF (reference sequence). The CDR3 consists of 14 residues. V shed 7 bases, J shed 4 bases, and the junction held 7 bases outside the gene matches.

This clone was detected only a few times. The CDR3 coding sequence is TGTGCCAGCAGCTTATCGAGCGGCGCGGGAGAGCAGTACTTC. It codes for CASSLSSGAGEQYF. The genes are TRBV13 and TRBJ2-7; D is perhaps TRBD2 (6 bases). V was cut by 2 bases and J by 7 bases, with 15 bases left in between. Germline V gene lookup returns CDR1 PRHDT and CDR2 FYEKMQ (reference sequence). CDR3 size: 14 residues.

The chain employs TRBV3-1 (or the pseudogene TRBV3-2) and TRBJ1-5; 8 bases are a match to TRBD1. The length of the CDR3 is 14 residues. CDR1 and CDR2 (germline): LGHDT, YNNKEL (reference sequence). Trimming at V came to 3 bases and at J to 7 bases, leaving 5 bases not matched to a gene. In nucleotides, the CDR3 is TGTGCCAGCAGCCAGGACAGGGTTGCGCAGCCCCAGCATTTT. Encoded protein: CASSQDRVAQPQHF.

This clone appeared a single time. The chain recombines TRBV24-1 with TRBJ2-1; perhaps TRBD2 as D (6 bases). This CDR3 has 13 residues. V was clipped by 7 bases and J by 7 bases, with 13 bases between them. Germline V gene sequence: CDR1 KGHDR, CDR2 SFDVKD. As DNA, the CDR3 is TGTGCCACCAGGAATCGCGGGGAAAATGAGCAGTTCTTC. Translated, it gives CATRNRGENEQFF.

The V gene is TRBV6-5, the J gene TRBJ1-2; 7 nucleotides agree with TRBD1. With 6 bases clipped from V and 4 bases from J, the junction kept 8 bases outside the gene matches. This CDR3 comprises 14 residues. CDR1 MNHEY and CDR2 SVGAGI come from the germline V gene. CDR3 nucleotide sequence: TGTGCCAGCAGCCTCGACAGGGAAGGCTATGGCTACACCTTC. Translated: CASSLDREGYGYTF.

The chain employs TRBV24-1 and TRBJ2-5; 11 nucleotides agree with TRBD1. The CDR3 spans 16 residues. CDR1 and CDR2 (germline): KGHDR, SFDVKD. With 4 bases clipped from V and 5 bases from J, the junction kept 8 bases outside the gene matches. CDR3 sequence: CATSDARTGGHETQYF. The CDR3 nucleotides are TGTGCCACCAGTGACGCCAGGACAGGGGGCCATGAGACCCAGTACTTC.

This chain links TRBV6-1 with TRBJ2-2; a weak D match, TRBD1 (5 bases). The CDR3 runs to 15 residues. V lost 2 bases and J 6 bases, leaving 13 bases between the germline ends. CDR1 MNHNS and CDR2 SASEGT come from the germline V gene. The CDR3 DNA reads as TGTGCCAGCAGTGAAAGATTCGCAGGGCCCGGGGAGCTGTTTTTT. Amino acid sequence: CASSERFAGPGELFF.

The chain uses TRBV7-2 and TRBJ1-4; 7 bases align to TRBD1. The CDR3 sequence is 14 residues long. J lost 8 bases, V lost 5 bases, and 8 bases had no gene match. In germline, CDR1 is SGHTA, CDR2 FQGNSA. The CDR3 here is CASSPQSGGEKLFF. The CDR3 coding sequence is TGTGCCAGCAGCCCCCAATCAGGGGGAGAAAAACTGTTTTTT.

This sequence joins TRBV5-1 and TRBJ1-1, with TRBD1 identical over 9 bases. The CDR3 is 16 amino acids. Germline assignment: CDR1 SGHRS and CDR2 YFSETQ. V was pared by 4 bases and J by 1 base, with 8 bases of the junction left unmatched. The DNA for the CDR3 is TGCGCCAGCAGCCACCCACAGGGGGCGTCGAACACTGAAGCTTTCTTT. It is translated as CASSHPQGASNTEAFF.

This clone was detected only a few times. The V and J genes are TRBV19 and TRBJ1-1; D unresolved. The germline V gene encodes CDR1 LNHDA and CDR2 SQIVND (reference sequence). This CDR3 is 14 amino acids long. V was pared by 3 bases and J by 4 bases, with 12 bases between. Here the CDR3 reads CASSILLPGTEAFF. In nucleotides, the CDR3 is TGTGCCAGTAGTATCCTTCTCCCGGGCACTGAAGCTTTCTTT.

The gene calls are TRBV30 and TRBJ1-2; D may be TRBD1 (5 bases). The CDR3 is 12 residues long. V shed 5 bases and J shed 2 bases, with 9 bases lying between them. Per germline, CDR1 GTSNPN and CDR2 SVGIG (reference sequence). The CDR3 bases are TGTGCCTGGGGGACTCCGAACTATGGCTACACCTTC. Its translation is CAWGTPNYGYTF. Supplemented by reference TRBV30 and TRBJ1-2, the full variable domain reads SQTIHQWPATLVQPVGSPLSLECTVEGTSNPNLYWYRQAAGRGLQLLFYSVGIGQISSEVPQNLSASRPQDRQFILSSKKLLLSDSGFYLCAWGTPNYGYTFGSGTRLTVV.

The table lists this clone with a count of one. This chain connects TRBV7-3 to TRBJ2-2; 8 bases fit TRBD2. Germline V CDR1 and CDR2: SGHTA, FQGTGA. The ends lost 3 bases at V and 4 bases at J; junction bases unmatched: 7. The CDR3 extends over 16 amino acids. The CDR3 DNA reads TGTGCCAGCAGCTTTTTCGGTAGCGGGGTCACCGGGGAGCTGTTTTTT. Protein sequence: CASSFFGSGVTGELFF. The complete variable domain, with remaining parts taken from reference TRBV7-3 and TRBJ2-2, reads GAGVSQTPSNKVTEKGKYVELRCDPISGHTALYWYRQSLGQGPEFLIYFQGTGAADDSGLPNDRFFAVRPEGSVSTLKIQRTERGDSAVYLCASSFFGSGVTGELFFGEGSRLTVL.

For the CDR3, the DNA is TGCTCTTCGAGAGTGAACACTGAAGCTTTCTTT. This encodes CSSRVNTEAFF. The chain employs TRBV20-1 and TRBJ1-1; D gene unclear. The CDR3 is 11 residues long. The germline V gene encodes CDR1 DFQATT and CDR2 SNEGSKA (reference sequence).

The chain is built from TRBV12-5 and TRBJ1-2; TRBD1 is a possible D gene (6 bases). Per germline, CDR1 LGHNT and CDR2 FRNRAP. The CDR3 is 16 residues long. V dropped 7 bases and J dropped 2 bases, with 20 bases sitting between them. DNA of the CDR3: TGTGCTAGTGCCTCCCCCCTAGGGGGACCCAACTATGGCTACACCTTC. Translated, it gives CASASPLGGPNYGYTF.

This clone showed up just once. J is TRBJ1-6 and V is TRBV5-4; 9 bases agree with TRBD1. Trimming cost V 0 bases and J 7 bases; bases outside gene matches: 8. The CDR3 has 17 residues. Looked up from germline, CDR1 is SGHNT and CDR2 is YYREEE (reference sequence). DNA of the CDR3: TGTGCCAGCAGCTTGGGGGGCCCGGGACAGGGCAATTCACCCCTCCACTTT. Translated: CASSLGGPGQGNSPLHF.

This clone has more than one count but fewer than ten. V is TRBV5-6 and J is TRBJ1-1; a weak D match, TRBD1 (5 bases). Germline V gene sequence: CDR1 SGHDT, CDR2 YYEEEE. Deletions cut 4 bases from V and 4 bases from J, with 17 bases between. The CDR3 sequence is 15 residues long. CDR3 DNA sequence: TGTGCCAGCAGCGCATATGGGGGGATAGCCACTGAAGCTTTCTTT. Protein sequence: CASSAYGGIATEAFF.

As regards this clone: In the same sample, other DNA sequences code for this CDR3. This chain joins TRBV18 and TRBJ1-6; the D is unclear. This CDR3 comprises 14 residues. V shed 3 bases and J shed 7 bases, with 10 bases lying between them. From germline, CDR1 is KGHSH and CDR2 LQKENI. The CDR3 DNA sequence: TGTGCCAGCTCACCGTCCGGCGGAAATTCACCCCTCCACTTT. Its translation is CASSPSGGNSPLHF.